Detailed here is one T cell receptor (beta chain). Its specificity is unknown. With constant-segment primers, 5'RACE yielded cDNA libraries of TCR alpha and TCR beta that carried sample barcodes and UMIs. Via MiXCR, TCRdb re-called the 5' RACE reads, giving one row per CDR3 protein. This sample has 430,000 or so distinct CDR3 sequences; roughly 25% occur once, and the top ten carry 9.5% to 15%. The data belong to a study of T-cell memory formation after mild COVID-19. The study's findings and limits: Some clones that responded were present in memory (sampled pre-infection), which suggests cross-reactive memory joined. CD4+ clones that contracted lay mainly in CM and EM; CD8+ ones lay in EMRA. Clones contracting over day 15 to 85 were CD4/CD8 balanced, with later expanders leaning CD4+.

With 7 bases removed from V and 12 bases from J, the gap between germline ends came to 13 bases. The CDR3 is 11 amino acids. CDR1 and CDR2 from the germline V gene are MNHNY and SVGAGI (reference sequence). This chain links TRBV6-6 with TRBJ2-1; D tentatively fits TRBD1 or TRBD2 (6 bases each). The specimen sequenced was PBMCs or a T cell subset sorted from them (not recorded which). The receptor comes from an adult woman who had mild COVID-19 (a few samples of this study predate the infection). Cell type and time point are not known. The CDR3 protein is CASTRGDWQFF. The CDR3 DNA is TGTGCCAGCACTAGGGGGGACTGGCAGTTCTTC.